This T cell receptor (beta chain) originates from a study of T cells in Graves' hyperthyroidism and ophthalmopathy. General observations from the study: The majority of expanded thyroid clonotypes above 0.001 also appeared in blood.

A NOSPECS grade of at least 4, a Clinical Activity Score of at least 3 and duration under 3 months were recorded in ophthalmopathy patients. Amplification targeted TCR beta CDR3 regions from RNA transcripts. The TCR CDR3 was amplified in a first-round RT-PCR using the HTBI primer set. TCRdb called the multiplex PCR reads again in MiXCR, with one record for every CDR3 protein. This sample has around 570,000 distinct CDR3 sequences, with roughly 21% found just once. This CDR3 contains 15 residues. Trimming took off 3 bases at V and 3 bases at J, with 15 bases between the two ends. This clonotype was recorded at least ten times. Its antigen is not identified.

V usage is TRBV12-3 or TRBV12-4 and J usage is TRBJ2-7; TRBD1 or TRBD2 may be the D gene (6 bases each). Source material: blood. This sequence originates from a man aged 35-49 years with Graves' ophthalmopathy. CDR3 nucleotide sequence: TGTGCCAGCAGTTTTCCTGCCGGGGGCTTCTACGAGCAGTACTTC. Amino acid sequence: CASSFPAGGFYEQYF.